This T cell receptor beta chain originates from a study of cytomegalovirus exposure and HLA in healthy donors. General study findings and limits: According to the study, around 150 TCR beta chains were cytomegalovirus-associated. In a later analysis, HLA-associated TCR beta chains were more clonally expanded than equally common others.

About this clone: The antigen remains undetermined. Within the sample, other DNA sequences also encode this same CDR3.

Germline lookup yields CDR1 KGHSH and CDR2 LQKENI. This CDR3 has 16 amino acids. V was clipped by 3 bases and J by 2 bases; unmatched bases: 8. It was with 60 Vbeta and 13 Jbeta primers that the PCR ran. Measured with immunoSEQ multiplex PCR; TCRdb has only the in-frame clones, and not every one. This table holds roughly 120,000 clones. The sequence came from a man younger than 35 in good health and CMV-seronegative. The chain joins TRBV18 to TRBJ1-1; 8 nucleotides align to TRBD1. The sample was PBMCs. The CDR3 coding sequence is TGTGCCAGCTCACCGAACAGGGGGGTGAGTAACACTGAAGCTTTCTTT. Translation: CASSPNRGVSNTEAFF.